The clone carrying this TCR beta chain showed up many times. Roughly three months, about 14 weeks, into antiretroviral therapy, follow-up blood was collected. All unsorted peripheral T cells were captured because whole blood was used without fractionation. Approximately 500 ng RNA was reverse transcribed with alpha and beta constant-region primers. Alpha and beta chain libraries were made separately by chain-specific third strand synthesis with multiplexing indices. Second strand synthesis was primed from the SP2 site. One entry per CDR3 protein, called by TCRdb with MiXCR from the 5' RACE reads. The repertoire holds 6,000 to 7,000 distinct CDR3 sequences, 7.4% seen once, with about a sixth in the top ten. The data derive from a study of HIV-infected patients and healthy controls. Germline-derived CDR1 and CDR2 are SGHRS and YFSETQ. CDR3 length equals 15 residues. Trimming took 0 bases from V and 5 from J, leaving 14 bases between them.

This material consisted of blood, taken during antiretroviral therapy. The receptor was derived from an adult with HIV infection. The chain carries TRBV5-1 and TRBJ1-1, with D possibly TRBD1 on 5 matching bases. CDR3 sequence: CASSLEGFRKTEAFF. In DNA form, the CDR3 reads TGCGCCAGCAGCTTGGAGGGGTTCAGGAAAACTGAAGCTTTCTTT.